A selection of T cell receptor beta chains follows, all from one sample in a study of shared clonotypes between healthy human individuals. Sequenced by immunoSEQ multiplex PCR; TCRdb stores in-frame clones only, minus some. The sample carries just under 350,000 clones, around 79% recorded once. Sequencing was carried out using memory CD4+ T cells sorted from blood. The receptors here all came from a man in his thirties or forties in good health. Each CDR3 is given with its conserved first and last residue. Each record gives: clone size, V gene, J gene, D gene, CDR3 DNA, CDR3 protein. The D gene is left open where the match is weak. Clone size is shown for a subset of rows, as once, few, many or a class of expanded clone.

clone size: NA
V gene: TRBV28
J gene: TRBJ2-1
D gene: NA
CDR3 DNA: TGTGCCATCCAGGAGGGAGGCCCCCGTGAGCAGTTCTTC
CDR3 protein: CAIQEGGPREQFF

clone size: many
V gene: TRBV6-5
J gene: TRBJ1-2
D gene: TRBD1
CDR3 DNA: TGTGCCAGCAGCCCGGACAGGGTTGTGTGGGGCTACACCTTC
CDR3 protein: CASSPDRVVWGYTF

clone size: NA
V gene: TRBV19
J gene: TRBJ2-4
D gene: NA
CDR3 DNA: TGTGCCAGTAGTATCGCTGTTTTTGGATTAGCCAAAAACATTCAGTACTTC
CDR3 protein: CASSIAVFGLAKNIQYF

clone size: few
V gene: TRBV9
J gene: TRBJ1-5
D gene: NA
CDR3 DNA: TGTGCCAGCAGCGTAGGAGGGCCGGGGGGGCCTGAGACCAATCAGCCCCAGCATTTT
CDR3 protein: CASSVGGPGGPETNQPQHF

clone size: NA
V gene: TRBV11-2
J gene: TRBJ2-1
D gene: NA
CDR3 DNA: TGTGCCAGCAGCTTAGATGGGCGTGGGGGGTCTGAGCAGTTCTTC
CDR3 protein: CASSLDGRGGSEQFF

clone size: NA
V gene: TRBV5-1
J gene: TRBJ2-5
D gene: NA
CDR3 DNA: TGCGCCAGCAGCCTCGGACAGGGAGGGCCCCAGTACTTC
CDR3 protein: CASSLGQGGPQYF

clone size: NA
V gene: TRBV5-1
J gene: TRBJ2-1
D gene: TRBD2
CDR3 DNA: TGCGCCAGCAGCTTGAGGTCCGGGACTAGCAGGAGCTCCTACAATGAGCAGTTCTTC
CDR3 protein: CASSLRSGTSRSSYNEQFF

clone size: NA
V gene: TRBV11-3
J gene: TRBJ2-7
D gene: TRBD2
CDR3 DNA: TGTGCCAGCAGCCCCGGACTAGCGGGGCGCTACGAGCAGTACTTC
CDR3 protein: CASSPGLAGRYEQYF

clone size: once
V gene: TRBV7-9
J gene: TRBJ2-3
D gene: NA
CDR3 DNA: TGTGCCAGCAGAGGGGGGATTAGCACAGATACGCAGTATTTT
CDR3 protein: CASRGGISTDTQYF

clone size: NA
V gene: TRBV10-3
J gene: TRBJ1-4
D gene: NA
CDR3 DNA: TGTGCCATCAGTGAGGGCTCGACAGGCTCAAATGAAAAACTGTTTTTT
CDR3 protein: CAISEGSTGSNEKLFF

clone size: NA
V gene: TRBV2
J gene: TRBJ2-7
D gene: TRBD1
CDR3 DNA: TGTGCCACCACACCGGGACAGTTATCCTACGAGCAGTACTTC
CDR3 protein: CATTPGQLSYEQYF

clone size: NA
V gene: TRBV4-2
J gene: TRBJ2-7
D gene: NA
CDR3 DNA: TGTGCCAGCAGCCAAGATTGGGTGGGAGTCCCCTACGAGCAGTACTTC
CDR3 protein: CASSQDWVGVPYEQYF

clone size: NA
V gene: TRBV6-1
J gene: TRBJ2-3
D gene: TRBD2
CDR3 DNA: TGTGCCAGCAGTGTCTCTAGCGGGAGTAGGACAGATACGCAGTATTTT
CDR3 protein: CASSVSSGSRTDTQYF

clone size: NA
V gene: TRBV10-2
J gene: TRBJ1-1
D gene: TRBD1
CDR3 DNA: TGCGCCAGCAGTGACCGACAGGGGGGGACTGAAGCTTTCTTT
CDR3 protein: CASSDRQGGTEAFF

clone size: NA
V gene: TRBV10-1
J gene: TRBJ1-2
D gene: NA
CDR3 DNA: TGCGCCAGCAGTGATTCTGTCGACTATGGCTACACCTTC
CDR3 protein: CASSDSVDYGYTF

clone size: NA
V gene: TRBV7-8
J gene: TRBJ1-5
D gene: NA
CDR3 DNA: TGTGCCAGCAGCTTATCAGGGAATCAGCCCCAGCATTTT
CDR3 protein: CASSLSGNQPQHF

clone size: NA
V gene: TRBV7-8
J gene: TRBJ2-1
D gene: TRBD2
CDR3 DNA: TGTGCCAGCAGCTTGAGGCCTAGCGGGGTTTACAATGAGCAGTTCTTC
CDR3 protein: CASSLRPSGVYNEQFF

clone size: NA
V gene: TRBV29-1
J gene: TRBJ1-4
D gene: NA
CDR3 DNA: TGCAGCGTTGCCGTCAATTTAAGGGAAAAACTGTTTTTT
CDR3 protein: CSVAVNLREKLFF

clone size: NA
V gene: TRBV2
J gene: TRBJ1-6
D gene: NA
CDR3 DNA: TGTGCCAGCAGTGAATACGGCCCAGAATCCCTCCACTTT
CDR3 protein: CASSEYGPESLHF

clone size: many
V gene: TRBV9
J gene: TRBJ2-3
D gene: NA
CDR3 DNA: TGTGCCAGCAGCGTAGGGGTGGAGCGGGGCACAGATACGCAGTATTTT
CDR3 protein: CASSVGVERGTDTQYF

clone size: NA
V gene: TRBV7-9
J gene: TRBJ2-1
D gene: TRBD2
CDR3 DNA: TGTGCCAGCAGCTTGGCACTAGCGGGAACCTACAATGAGCAGTTCTTC
CDR3 protein: CASSLALAGTYNEQFF

clone size: NA
V gene: TRBV6-6
J gene: TRBJ2-1
D gene: TRBD2
CDR3 DNA: TGTGCCAGCCGAGAAGGACTAGTGGTTTCGGGTGAGCAGTTCTTC
CDR3 protein: CASREGLVVSGEQFF

clone size: once
V gene: TRBV6-1
J gene: TRBJ2-1
D gene: TRBD2
CDR3 DNA: TGTGCCAGCAGTGAATGGGTAGCGGGGGTAGGGGGCAATGAGCAGTTCTTC
CDR3 protein: CASSEWVAGVGGNEQFF

clone size: NA
V gene: TRBV19
J gene: TRBJ2-7
D gene: NA
CDR3 DNA: TGTGCCAGTAGTGTCAAAGCCCGGGACTACGAGCAGTACTTC
CDR3 protein: CASSVKARDYEQYF

clone size: NA
V gene: TRBV5-4
J gene: TRBJ2-7
D gene: TRBD1
CDR3 DNA: TGTGCCAGCAGCGGGGGGGACAGGGGAGCCCACGAGCAGTACTTC
CDR3 protein: CASSGGDRGAHEQYF

clone size: NA
V gene: TRBV27
J gene: TRBJ2-6
D gene: TRBD1
CDR3 DNA: TGTGCCAGCAGCCCAGGGGCAGGGGGTTATGGGGCCAACGTCCTGACTTTC
CDR3 protein: CASSPGAGGYGANVLTF

clone size: NA
V gene: TRBV7-7
J gene: TRBJ2-1
D gene: NA
CDR3 DNA: TGTGCTAGCAGCTTAGCCGCAGACAATGAGCAGTTCTTC
CDR3 protein: CASSLAADNEQFF